This TCR beta chain came from a study of persistence of HIV-infected CD4 T cells (dated by TCRdb to the early 2020s). Turning to the overall study: The study isolated CMV- and HIV-1 Gag-responding CD4+ T cells from ART-treated individuals to examine antigen-driven clonal expansion of HIV-1-infected cells. Peripheral blood samples of up to roughly 200 mL were taken at multiple time points, with the exception of a couple of participants who underwent leukapheresis at a single time point. For the TCR cluster analysis across participants, about 8 participants were included for CMV and more than 5 participants for Gag. Participants had been on suppressive ART for a median of 8 years. The clonality of all cells in each sorted population was assessed by TCRbeta sequencing, whereas the clonality of infected cells was assessed by proviral sequencing.

Reading the label with the study, this specimen's treatment or condition is: suppressive antiretroviral therapy. Cells were stimulated with a pool of overlapping HIV-1 Gag 15-mer peptides at approximately 0.92 ug per peptide per mL. Nonresponding CD40L-negative CD69-negative CD45RO-high memory CD4+ T cells were sorted as memory populations depleted of antigen-responding cells. HIV-1-infected adults in whom suppressive ART had been started during chronic infection were enrolled as participants. For at least 4 years, participants had undetectable plasma HIV-1 RNA, below 50 copies/mL. To be included, a participant needed positive CMV serology and a CD4+ T cell count above 400 cells/uL. Before stimulation, PBMCs were isolated using density centrifugation and depleted of CD8+ T cells. For roughly 19 hours, CD8-depleted PBMCs were stimulated with anti-CD28/CD49d costimulation, a CD40-blocking antibody, and enfuvirtide, which was added to prevent new infections. Cell sorting was done on a Beckman Coulter MoFlo Legacy or XDP sorter, and dead cells were excluded with propidium iodide. For samples with more than one million cells, genomic DNA was extracted with the QIAamp DNA Mini Kit, and for all other samples the Quick-DNA Microprep Kit was used.

Concerning this clone itself: Its antigen specificity is not known. Per-base quality was not reported, and no clone a single base away is much larger than it.

The immunoSEQ hsTCRB assay version 4 in survey mode was used to sequence TCRbeta repertoires from genomic DNA. Genomic DNA was diluted to around 9.4 ng/uL, using up to roughly 1 ug per sample for TCRbeta sequencing. As for the original processing: TCRbeta data analysis was done in ImmunoSeq Analyzer 3.0, and diversity was calculated on productive nucleotide rearrangements. Lower-bound TCR diversity was estimated with the improved Chao index, and clonality with the Gini coefficient using the Immunarch R package. Different nucleotide rearrangements encoding the same CDR3beta amino acid sequence were counted as distinct clonotypes. TCRbeta sequences significantly enriched in antigen-responding cells relative to anti-CD3/anti-CD28-activated cells were identified by differential abundance analysis. Using predicted peptide-MHC specificity as the basis, GLIPH2 grouped TCRs into clusters, both for each participant individually and for the merged data sets that combined participants. Drawn from immuneACCESS, this table holds only the in-frame rearrangements with V and J called that TCRdb kept. Clones are partly lost; checked studies trace under half to an unresolved V gene and leave the rest unexplained. V and J calls and clone size are those listed in that table; D and trimming were worked out from the DNA. The sample table contains approximately 36,000 clones; only one count was recorded for about 83% of them. Roughly 5.6% of the sample comes from the top ten.

The paper as a whole reports these results and caveats: Only a small number of individuals took part in the study, and only a limited range of antigens was tested. TCR oligoclonality correlated with proviral oligoclonality within the same sorted populations. TCRbeta richness in CMV- and Gag-responding cells was significantly lower than in anti-CD3/anti-CD28-responding cells; CMV-responding cells had higher oligoclonality than CD3/CD28-stimulated and Gag-responding cells. Bulk TCR analyses could not be limited to the rare CMV-responding cells that actually contained HIV-1 proviruses. Enrichment of degenerate expanded CDR3beta sequences was found in antigen-responding cells, suggesting convergent selection of CD4+ responses to CMV and Gag.

The sequence was obtained from an adult with HIV. The donor label of this sample is uncertain. Source: cultured CD4+ T cells from PBMCs, taken from a patient who received antiretroviral therapy. The meaning of the sample's cell subset or site label: CD40L-CD69- CD45RO-high memory CD4 T cells not responding to Gag peptides.

Read as DNA, the sequence is TGTGCCAGCTCCCCGGGACTAGCGGGGGGCTCCTACGAGCAGTACTTC. This encodes CASSPGLAGGSYEQYF. The V and J segments used are TRBV18 and TRBJ2-7; 15 of the junction bases match TRBD2. The CDR3, cysteine through phenylalanine, is 16 amino acids long. The read is trimmed to its CDR3 DNA, 48 bases read in frame from base 1. At the junction V is shortened by 6 bases and J by 0 bases; bases outside the gene matches: 3. CDR1 and CDR2 were assigned from the germline V gene as KGHSH and LQKENI.